Listed below are T cell receptor beta chains from one sample, sequenced in a study of shared clonotypes between healthy human individuals. The protocol was immunoSEQ multiplex PCR, while the TCRdb copy is restricted to in-frame clones and leaves out a portion. The data contain fewer than 600,000 clones, roughly 77% of them singletons. The sequencing sample was made of PBMCs. These receptors were collected from a middle-aged woman in good health. Some clones in this sample may be carry-over from other donors' samples. Both conserved end residues are part of each CDR3. Each record gives: V gene, D gene, J gene, clone size, CDR3 protein, CDR3 DNA. The D gene is left open where the match is weak. Some rows have no size entry. The others give once, few or many, or a class for an expanded clone.

V gene: TRBV11-2; D gene: NA; J gene: TRBJ2-3; clone size: NA; CDR3 protein: CASSSRPGTRRDTQYF; CDR3 DNA: TGTGCCAGCAGCTCCCGGCCCGGTACACGGCGGGATACGCAGTATTTT
V gene: TRBV5-1; D gene: TRBD1; J gene: TRBJ2-2; clone size: NA; CDR3 protein: CASSQTGTNGELFF; CDR3 DNA: TGCGCCAGCAGCCAGACAGGGACGAACGGGGAGCTGTTTTTT
V gene: TRBV9; D gene: NA; J gene: TRBJ2-2; clone size: NA; CDR3 protein: CASSVGNRVQGGELFF; CDR3 DNA: TGTGCCAGCAGCGTAGGGAACAGGGTTCAGGGCGGGGAGCTGTTTTTT
V gene: TRBV4-1; D gene: TRBD1; J gene: TRBJ2-6; clone size: NA; CDR3 protein: CASSQGDRGLFGANVLTF; CDR3 DNA: TGCGCCAGCAGCCAAGGGGACAGGGGGCTTTTTGGGGCCAACGTCCTGACTTTC
V gene: TRBV14; D gene: NA; J gene: TRBJ2-6; clone size: once; CDR3 protein: CASYRSSGANVLTF; CDR3 DNA: TGTGCCAGCTACAGGAGCTCTGGGGCCAACGTCCTGACTTTC
V gene: TRBV27; D gene: NA; J gene: TRBJ2-2; clone size: few; CDR3 protein: CASSWGQNTGELFF; CDR3 DNA: TGTGCCAGCAGTTGGGGACAGAACACCGGGGAGCTGTTTTTT
V gene: TRBV7-2; D gene: TRBD1; J gene: TRBJ2-7; clone size: few; CDR3 protein: CASSSPDRETYEQYF; CDR3 DNA: TGTGCCAGCAGTTCCCCGGACAGGGAAACCTACGAGCAGTACTTC
V gene: TRBV6-1; D gene: NA; J gene: TRBJ2-7; clone size: NA; CDR3 protein: CASGTRGFSEQYF; CDR3 DNA: TGTGCCAGCGGTACCAGGGGATTCTCCGAGCAGTACTTC
V gene: TRBV18; D gene: NA; J gene: TRBJ2-3; clone size: NA; CDR3 protein: CASSPPGRSTDTQYF; CDR3 DNA: TGTGCCAGCTCACCACCAGGCAGAAGCACAGATACGCAGTATTTT
V gene: TRBV9; D gene: TRBD1; J gene: TRBJ1-1; clone size: NA; CDR3 protein: CASSVGTGEGGTEAFF; CDR3 DNA: TGTGCCAGCAGCGTAGGGACAGGGGAGGGAGGGACTGAAGCTTTCTTT
V gene: TRBV5-4; D gene: NA; J gene: TRBJ1-2; clone size: NA; CDR3 protein: CASSLQSTPGGYTF; CDR3 DNA: TGTGCCAGCAGCTTGCAGTCCACCCCGGGGGGCTACACCTTC
V gene: TRBV15; D gene: NA; J gene: TRBJ2-1; clone size: NA; CDR3 protein: CATSRDFPTFDSYNEQFF; CDR3 DNA: TGTGCCACCAGCAGAGATTTCCCCACTTTTGATTCCTACAATGAGCAGTTCTTC
V gene: TRBV4-1; D gene: NA; J gene: TRBJ2-7; clone size: NA; CDR3 protein: CASSQVPGAGYEQYF; CDR3 DNA: TGCGCCAGCAGCCAAGTCCCAGGGGCAGGGTACGAGCAGTACTTC
V gene: TRBV19; D gene: TRBD2; J gene: TRBJ2-2; clone size: NA; CDR3 protein: CASSQTSGSDTGELFF; CDR3 DNA: TGTGCCAGTAGTCAAACTAGCGGGAGTGACACCGGGGAGCTGTTTTTT
V gene: TRBV18; D gene: NA; J gene: TRBJ1-2; clone size: NA; CDR3 protein: CASSPEKTGYTF; CDR3 DNA: TGTGCCAGCTCACCTGAAAAGACAGGCTACACCTTC
V gene: TRBV5-1; D gene: TRBD2; J gene: TRBJ2-7; clone size: NA; CDR3 protein: CASSLDPAGTYEQYF; CDR3 DNA: TGCGCCAGCAGCTTGGATCCAGCGGGAACTTACGAGCAGTACTTC
V gene: TRBV19; D gene: NA; J gene: TRBJ2-6; clone size: NA; CDR3 protein: CASSPLMKGDFSGANVLTF; CDR3 DNA: TGTGCCAGTAGTCCCCTCATGAAGGGGGATTTCTCTGGGGCCAACGTCCTGACTTTC
V gene: TRBV15; D gene: NA; J gene: TRBJ1-5; clone size: few; CDR3 protein: CATSRDLGQPQHF; CDR3 DNA: TGTGCCACCAGCAGAGATCTCGGTCAGCCCCAGCATTTT
V gene: TRBV6-5; D gene: TRBD2; J gene: TRBJ2-1; clone size: NA; CDR3 protein: CASKLAFYNEQFF; CDR3 DNA: TGTGCCAGCAAACTAGCGTTCTACAATGAGCAGTTCTTC
V gene: TRBV7-3; D gene: TRBD2; J gene: TRBJ2-2; clone size: NA; CDR3 protein: CASSLEREYTGELFF; CDR3 DNA: TGTGCCAGCAGCTTAGAGCGGGAGTACACCGGGGAGCTGTTTTTT
V gene: TRBV28; D gene: TRBD1; J gene: TRBJ2-7; clone size: NA; CDR3 protein: CASRRTGLTYEQYF; CDR3 DNA: TGTGCCAGCAGGCGGACAGGCCTTACCTACGAGCAGTACTTC
V gene: TRBV9; D gene: TRBD2; J gene: TRBJ2-1; clone size: NA; CDR3 protein: CASSVYGTSGLFSYNEQFF; CDR3 DNA: TGTGCCAGCAGCGTATACGGGACTAGCGGGCTGTTTTCCTACAATGAGCAGTTCTTC
V gene: TRBV30; D gene: TRBD2; J gene: TRBJ2-1; clone size: NA; CDR3 protein: CARSRTSGSIMGMNNEQFF; CDR3 DNA: TGTGCCCGCTCGCGTACTAGCGGGAGCATTATGGGTATGAACAATGAGCAGTTCTTC
V gene: TRBV11-2; D gene: NA; J gene: TRBJ2-1; clone size: once; CDR3 protein: CASSLNRLADNEQFF; CDR3 DNA: TGTGCCAGCAGCTTAAATCGTCTAGCAGACAATGAGCAGTTCTTC
V gene: TRBV7-8; D gene: TRBD1; J gene: TRBJ1-2; clone size: NA; CDR3 protein: CASSPGQANYGYTF; CDR3 DNA: TGTGCCAGCAGCCCAGGACAGGCGAACTATGGCTACACCTTC
V gene: TRBV2; D gene: NA; J gene: TRBJ1-1; clone size: NA; CDR3 protein: CASNWGGRNTEAFF; CDR3 DNA: TGTGCCAGCAACTGGGGGGGGCGGAACACTGAAGCTTTCTTT
V gene: TRBV6-6; D gene: TRBD1; J gene: TRBJ1-4; clone size: NA; CDR3 protein: CASRPTGFNEKLFF; CDR3 DNA: TGTGCCAGCAGACCGACAGGGTTTAATGAAAAACTGTTTTTT
V gene: TRBV19; D gene: NA; J gene: TRBJ2-5; clone size: NA; CDR3 protein: CASSQDTTPGETQYF; CDR3 DNA: TGTGCCAGTAGCCAGGACACTACCCCAGGGGAGACCCAGTACTTC
V gene: TRBV25-1; D gene: NA; J gene: TRBJ2-5; clone size: NA; CDR3 protein: CASSLLGRVETQYF; CDR3 DNA: TGTGCCAGCAGTTTACTAGGGCGGGTGGAGACCCAGTACTTC
V gene: TRBV6-5; D gene: TRBD2; J gene: TRBJ2-7; clone size: NA; CDR3 protein: CASSLAETSYEQYF; CDR3 DNA: TGTGCCAGCAGCCTAGCGGAGACCTCCTACGAGCAGTACTTC
V gene: TRBV12-5; D gene: TRBD2; J gene: TRBJ2-1; clone size: NA; CDR3 protein: CASGLVLTGTSGSNEQFF; CDR3 DNA: TGTGCTAGTGGTTTGGTACTGACTGGGACTAGCGGGAGCAATGAGCAGTTCTTC
V gene: TRBV6-5; D gene: TRBD1; J gene: TRBJ2-1; clone size: NA; CDR3 protein: CASSRDRGVNEQFF; CDR3 DNA: TGTGCCAGCAGCCGCGACAGGGGGGTCAATGAGCAGTTCTTC
V gene: TRBV11-2; D gene: TRBD2; J gene: TRBJ2-7; clone size: NA; CDR3 protein: CASSLGGRSYEQYF; CDR3 DNA: TGTGCCAGCAGCTTAGGCGGGAGAAGCTACGAGCAGTACTTC
V gene: TRBV29-1; D gene: TRBD1; J gene: TRBJ2-7; clone size: NA; CDR3 protein: CSVEVDRGNEQYF; CDR3 DNA: TGCAGCGTTGAGGTGGACAGGGGCAACGAGCAGTACTTC
V gene: TRBV9; D gene: TRBD2; J gene: TRBJ2-3; clone size: NA; CDR3 protein: CASRPSGNTDTQYF; CDR3 DNA: TGTGCCAGCAGGCCTAGCGGGAACACAGATACGCAGTATTTT
V gene: TRBV29-1; D gene: NA; J gene: TRBJ2-7; clone size: few; CDR3 protein: CSVTGSQRYEQYF; CDR3 DNA: TGCAGCGTTACCGGGTCCCAGCGCTACGAGCAGTACTTC
V gene: TRBV19; D gene: NA; J gene: TRBJ1-4; clone size: NA; CDR3 protein: CASRAQGNEKLFF; CDR3 DNA: TGTGCCAGTAGAGCACAGGGAAATGAAAAACTGTTTTTT
V gene: TRBV9; D gene: TRBD1; J gene: TRBJ1-2; clone size: NA; CDR3 protein: CASSAFRGGRDGYTF; CDR3 DNA: TGTGCCAGCAGCGCCTTCAGAGGGGGCAGGGATGGCTACACCTTC
V gene: TRBV27; D gene: NA; J gene: TRBJ2-1; clone size: NA; CDR3 protein: CASSLYTRQSYNEQFF; CDR3 DNA: TGTGCCAGCAGTTTGTATACTAGGCAATCCTACAATGAGCAGTTCTTC
V gene: TRBV27; D gene: TRBD1; J gene: TRBJ1-5; clone size: NA; CDR3 protein: CASSTGQGPWHF; CDR3 DNA: TGTGCCAGCAGTACAGGACAGGGACCTTGGCATTTT
V gene: TRBV7-9; D gene: NA; J gene: TRBJ1-1; clone size: NA; CDR3 protein: CASSPWQRLNTEAFF; CDR3 DNA: TGTGCCAGCAGCCCCTGGCAGAGACTGAACACTGAAGCTTTCTTT
V gene: TRBV6-6; D gene: NA; J gene: TRBJ1-1; clone size: NA; CDR3 protein: CASSYTPGANTEAFF; CDR3 DNA: TGTGCCAGCAGTTACACACCGGGAGCTAACACTGAAGCTTTCTTT
V gene: TRBV29-1; D gene: NA; J gene: TRBJ2-1; clone size: NA; CDR3 protein: CSVEVAQVDSSSYNEQFF; CDR3 DNA: TGCAGCGTTGAAGTGGCGCAGGTAGACTCTAGCTCCTACAATGAGCAGTTCTTC
V gene: TRBV18; D gene: TRBD1; J gene: TRBJ1-1; clone size: few; CDR3 protein: CASSGQANTEAFF; CDR3 DNA: TGTGCCTCCTCGGGACAGGCGAACACTGAAGCTTTCTTT
V gene: TRBV7-2; D gene: NA; J gene: TRBJ2-3; clone size: NA; CDR3 protein: CASSKGVGAGDTQYF; CDR3 DNA: TGTGCCAGCAGCAAAGGAGTTGGAGCGGGAGATACGCAGTATTTT
V gene: TRBV27; D gene: TRBD1; J gene: TRBJ1-5; clone size: NA; CDR3 protein: CASRAGGGQPQHF; CDR3 DNA: TGTGCCAGCAGGGCAGGGGGCGGGCAGCCCCAGCATTTT
V gene: TRBV2; D gene: TRBD2; J gene: TRBJ2-5; clone size: NA; CDR3 protein: CAIQPGSSGQETQYF; CDR3 DNA: TGTGCCATCCAGCCTGGATCTAGCGGGCAAGAGACCCAGTACTTC
V gene: TRBV4-2; D gene: TRBD2; J gene: TRBJ2-5; clone size: NA; CDR3 protein: CASSPGTSGLTQYF; CDR3 DNA: TGTGCCAGCAGCCCCGGGACTAGCGGTTTGACCCAGTACTTC
V gene: TRBV6-5; D gene: NA; J gene: TRBJ1-2; clone size: NA; CDR3 protein: CASTSGPSYTF; CDR3 DNA: TGTGCCAGCACCTCGGGACCTAGCTACACCTTC
V gene: TRBV19; D gene: NA; J gene: TRBJ2-7; clone size: NA; CDR3 protein: CASSDGGTIEQYF; CDR3 DNA: TGTGCCAGTAGCGATGGGGGGACAATCGAGCAGTACTTC
V gene: TRBV29-1; D gene: NA; J gene: TRBJ2-7; clone size: NA; CDR3 protein: CSVALTGFYEQYF; CDR3 DNA: TGCAGCGTTGCCCTGACAGGCTTCTACGAGCAGTACTTC
V gene: TRBV5-1; D gene: NA; J gene: TRBJ2-1; clone size: NA; CDR3 protein: CASSFDFDNEQFF; CDR3 DNA: TGCGCCAGCAGCTTTGACTTCGACAATGAGCAGTTCTTC
V gene: TRBV28; D gene: NA; J gene: TRBJ2-2; clone size: once; CDR3 protein: CASVGQRSTGELFF; CDR3 DNA: TGTGCCTCCGTAGGACAGAGGTCGACCGGGGAGCTGTTTTTT
V gene: TRBV28; D gene: NA; J gene: TRBJ2-1; clone size: NA; CDR3 protein: CASSLWTGSYNEQFF; CDR3 DNA: TGTGCCAGCAGTTTATGGACTGGGTCCTACAATGAGCAGTTCTTC
V gene: TRBV2; D gene: NA; J gene: TRBJ1-3; clone size: many; CDR3 protein: CASSGWGLGNTIYF; CDR3 DNA: TGTGCCAGCAGTGGGTGGGGACTTGGAAACACCATATATTTT
V gene: TRBV27; D gene: NA; J gene: TRBJ2-3; clone size: NA; CDR3 protein: CASSLSVRADTQYF; CDR3 DNA: TGTGCCAGCAGTTTATCGGTTCGGGCAGATACGCAGTATTTT
V gene: TRBV30; D gene: TRBD1; J gene: TRBJ2-5; clone size: NA; CDR3 protein: CAWSVDRGETQYF; CDR3 DNA: TGTGCCTGGAGTGTAGACAGGGGAGAGACCCAGTACTTC
V gene: TRBV7-9; D gene: TRBD2; J gene: TRBJ2-7; clone size: few; CDR3 protein: CASSPSGLSSYEQYF; CDR3 DNA: TGTGCCAGCAGCCCTAGCGGGTTGAGCTCCTACGAGCAGTACTTC
V gene: TRBV2; D gene: TRBD1; J gene: TRBJ1-3; clone size: NA; CDR3 protein: CASSIWTGTSGNTIYF; CDR3 DNA: TGTGCCAGCAGCATTTGGACAGGAACCTCTGGAAACACCATATATTTT